Listed here is a single TCR beta chain. This specimen comes from a study of Ad26.COV2.S vaccination and SARS-CoV-2 variants. This CDR3 comprises 13 residues. The V gene lost 6 bases and the J gene lost 5 bases, with 13 bases spanning the gap. Profiled with immunoSEQ multiplex PCR; TCRdb holds only in-frame clones, not every one. This table has hundreds of thousands of clones, around 90% appearing once. The treatment is: around 19 received Ad26.COV2.S at low or high dose, single or two shots; 5 received placebo; per-sample allocation not given. All samples were drawn on day 63, counting from the first vaccine or placebo injection.

The rearrangement joins TRBV12-3 or TRBV12-4 to TRBJ2-5; D gene ambiguous. The sequencing used peripheral blood, collected in a trial of Ad26.COV2.S vaccine versus placebo. The TCR was taken from a person between 18 and 59 years old who received the Ad26.COV2.S COVID-19 vaccine or a placebo. The CDR3 region has the DNA TGTGCCAGCAGCCTCCAGGTGGGGGAGACCCAGTACTTC. It specifies CASSLQVGETQYF.